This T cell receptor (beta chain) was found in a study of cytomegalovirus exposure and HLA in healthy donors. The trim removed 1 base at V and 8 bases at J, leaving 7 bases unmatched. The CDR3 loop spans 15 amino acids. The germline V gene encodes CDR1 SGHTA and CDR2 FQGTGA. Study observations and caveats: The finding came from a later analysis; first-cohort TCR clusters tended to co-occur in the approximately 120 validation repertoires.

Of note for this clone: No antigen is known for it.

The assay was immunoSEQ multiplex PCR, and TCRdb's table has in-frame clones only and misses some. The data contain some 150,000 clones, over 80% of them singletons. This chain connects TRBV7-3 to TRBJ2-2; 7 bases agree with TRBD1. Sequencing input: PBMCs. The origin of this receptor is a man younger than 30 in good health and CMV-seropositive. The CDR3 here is CASSLNRQGPGELFF. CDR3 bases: TGTGCCAGCAGCTTAAATCGACAGGGACCGGGGGAGCTGTTTTTT.